This T cell receptor (beta chain) emerged from a study of patients and donors after allogeneic stem cell transplantation. In this sample, this clonotype turned up a few times. From germline, CDR1 is SGHTA and CDR2 FQGNSA. The CDR3 is 14 amino acids. V lost 6 bases, J lost 5 bases, and 16 bases lay in between. TCRdb re-called the RT-PCR reads with MiXCR, one entry per CDR3 protein. The sample has about 200,000 distinct CDR3 sequences, 38% seen once. The source is a human donor who was either an allogeneic HSCT recipient or a stem cell or donor lymphocyte infusion donor (not recorded which). It is not recorded whose cells these are; they may come from a transplant donor. The material sequenced was blood, either unsorted or a sorted T cell fraction (not recorded which). This chain connects TRBV7-2 to TRBJ1-2; D is perhaps TRBD1 (5 bases). The CDR3 loop is CASSSSTVGYGYTF. Written as DNA, the CDR3 is TGTGCCAGCAGTTCGTCGACAGTCGGATATGGCTACACCTTC.